This entry concerns a single TCR beta chain. Per the authors' pipeline: Amplification from reference gene primers served as the basis for estimated nucleated cell counts. Clones were sequenced by immunoSEQ multiplex PCR, and TCRdb holds only the in-frame ones, with some missing. The V and J calls and clone size come from that table; D and trimming were worked out from the DNA. This sample has about 180,000 clones; around 86% occur once, and the top ten carry 2.5% to 3.5%. The data originate from a study of blood T cell repertoires in COVID-19. Study-wide background: Whether acute or convalescent, the COVID-19 samples came from the United States, Italy and Spain. T cells, B-cell-depleted T cells, or PBMCs provided the cDNA or gDNA that served as material.

With 3 bases removed from V and 1 base from J, the gap between germline ends came to 12 bases. Looked up from germline, CDR1 is MNHEY and CDR2 is SMNVEV (reference sequence). This CDR3 has 15 residues. The rearrangement joins TRBV27 to TRBJ1-1, with a tentative D call TRBD1 (5 bases). The sample taken for sequencing was peripheral blood. The clonotype comes from a young woman with active or convalescent COVID-19. CDR3 residues: CASSFSGRANTEAFF. The CDR3 DNA is TGTGCCAGCAGTTTCTCAGGGCGCGCGAACACTGAAGCTTTCTTT.